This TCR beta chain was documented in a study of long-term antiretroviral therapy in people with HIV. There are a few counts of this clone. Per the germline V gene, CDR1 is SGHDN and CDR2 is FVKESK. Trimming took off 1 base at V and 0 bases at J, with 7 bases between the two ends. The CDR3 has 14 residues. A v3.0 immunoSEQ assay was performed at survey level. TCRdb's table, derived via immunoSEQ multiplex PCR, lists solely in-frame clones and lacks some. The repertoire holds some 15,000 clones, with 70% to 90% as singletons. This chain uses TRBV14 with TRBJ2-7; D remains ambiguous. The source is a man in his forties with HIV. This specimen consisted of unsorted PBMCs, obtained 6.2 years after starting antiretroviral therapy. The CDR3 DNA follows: TGTGCCAGCAGCCAAGGGACGCGCTCCTACGAGCAGTACTTC. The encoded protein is CASSQGTRSYEQYF. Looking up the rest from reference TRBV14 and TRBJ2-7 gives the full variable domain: EAGVTQFPSHSVIEKGQTVTLRCDPISGHDNLYWYRRVMGKEIKFLLHFVKESKQDESGMPNNRFLAERTGGTYSTLKVQPAELEDSGVYFCASSQGTRSYEQYFGPGTRLTVT.